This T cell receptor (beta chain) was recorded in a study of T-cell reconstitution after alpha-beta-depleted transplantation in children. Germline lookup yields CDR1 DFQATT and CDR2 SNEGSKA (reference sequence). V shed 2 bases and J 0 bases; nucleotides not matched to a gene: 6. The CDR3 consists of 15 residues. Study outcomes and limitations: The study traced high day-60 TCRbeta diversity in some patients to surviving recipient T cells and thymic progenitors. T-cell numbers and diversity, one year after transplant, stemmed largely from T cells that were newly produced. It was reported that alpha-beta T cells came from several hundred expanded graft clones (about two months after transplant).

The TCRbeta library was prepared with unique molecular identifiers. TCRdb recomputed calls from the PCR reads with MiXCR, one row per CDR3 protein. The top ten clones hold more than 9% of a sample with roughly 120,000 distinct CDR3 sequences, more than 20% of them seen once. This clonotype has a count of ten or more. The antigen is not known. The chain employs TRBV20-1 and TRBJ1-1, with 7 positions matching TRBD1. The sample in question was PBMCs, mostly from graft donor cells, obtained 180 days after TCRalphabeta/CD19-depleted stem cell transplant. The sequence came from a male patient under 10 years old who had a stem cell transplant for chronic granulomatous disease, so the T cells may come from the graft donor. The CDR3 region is CSARTGDIMNTEAFF. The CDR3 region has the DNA TGCAGTGCTAGAACAGGGGACATCATGAACACTGAAGCTTTCTTT.